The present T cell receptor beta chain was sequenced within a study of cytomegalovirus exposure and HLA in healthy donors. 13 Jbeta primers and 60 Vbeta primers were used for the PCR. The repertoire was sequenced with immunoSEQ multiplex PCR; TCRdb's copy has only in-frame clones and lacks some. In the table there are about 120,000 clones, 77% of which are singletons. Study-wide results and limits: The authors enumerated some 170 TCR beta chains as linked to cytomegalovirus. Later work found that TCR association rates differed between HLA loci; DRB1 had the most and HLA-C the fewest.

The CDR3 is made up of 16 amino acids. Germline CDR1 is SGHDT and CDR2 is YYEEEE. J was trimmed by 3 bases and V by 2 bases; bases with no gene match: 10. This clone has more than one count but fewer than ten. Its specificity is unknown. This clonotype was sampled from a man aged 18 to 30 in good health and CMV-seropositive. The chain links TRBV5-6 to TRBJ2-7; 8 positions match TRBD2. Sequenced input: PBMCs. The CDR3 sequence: CASSFLQAGANYEQYF. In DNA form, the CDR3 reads TGTGCCAGCAGCTTCCTACAAGCGGGGGCTAACTACGAGCAGTACTTC.